The T cell receptor (beta chain) described here comes from a study of technical replicates of blood from a few donors. The V gene end was trimmed by 2 bases and the J gene end by 8 bases; junction bases not matched to a gene: 3. CDR3 size: 14 residues. Per germline, CDR1 SGHNT and CDR2 YYREEE (reference sequence). TCRdb's copy holds only in-frame clones and misses some; the assay was immunoSEQ multiplex PCR. Among about 59,000 clones listed, approximately 87% were seen once. This receptor was obtained from a human donor in good health. Some clones in this sample may be carry-over from other donors' samples. Specimen: PBMCs. The chain is built from TRBV5-4 and TRBJ1-4; 10 nucleotides agree with TRBD1. For the CDR3, the DNA is TGTGCCAGCAGCTTAGACAGGGGGCGCGAAAAACTGTTTTTT. It is translated as CASSLDRGREKLFF.